The T cell receptor (beta chain) under discussion was sequenced for a study of PD-1 blockade in classical Hodgkin lymphoma. Details on this clone: Antigen specificity is unknown.

Broader study findings: Whereas CD4+ TCR diversity had risen significantly by C4D1, CD8+ TCR diversity had not. Newly diagnosed patients and complete responders had comparable diversity at baseline. Individuals who commenced nivolumab within less than 1 year of ASCT were excluded.

This table comes from immunoSEQ multiplex PCR, and its TCRdb copy is limited to in-frame clones, with some not included. Of roughly 100,000 clones listed, roughly nine tenths were seen once; the top ten hold over 15%. The germline V gene has CDR1 GTSNPN and CDR2 SVGIG (reference sequence). The trim removed 4 bases at V and 8 bases at J, leaving 6 bases unmatched. CDR3 size: 13 residues. Described time point: cycle 4 day 1 (C4D1), after six to seven weeks of nivolumab. Each of the patients experienced relapse following autologous stem cell transplantation, and their brentuximab vedotin exposure differed. Complete response, partial response or progressive disease constituted the best responses recorded.

This clonotype was sampled from a human donor with classical Hodgkin lymphoma. The chain joins TRBV30 to TRBJ2-3, with 10 bases that match TRBD2. This specimen was peripheral blood mononuclear cells (PBMCs), taken before the fourth cycle of nivolumab. The CDR3 nucleotides read TGTGCCTGGAAAGCTAGCGGGGGTGGTACGCAGTATTTT. Amino acid sequence: CAWKASGGGTQYF.